The present T cell receptor beta chain was sequenced within a study of blood T cell repertoires in COVID-19. As for the study in general: Both acute and convalescent COVID-19 samples were obtained from the United States, Italy and Spain. T cells, B-cell-depleted T cells, or PBMCs provided the cDNA or gDNA that served as material.

CDR1 and CDR2 from the germline V gene are LGHNA and YSLEER. V gave up 0 bases and J gave up 9 bases, with 15 bases separating them. The CDR3 spans 14 residues. In the original workflow: Amplification of reference gene primers provided the estimated nucleated cell counts. Here immunoSEQ multiplex PCR was the method, and the copy in TCRdb shows in-frame clones only, minus some. V, J and clone size are those of that table, while D and trimming were read from the DNA. The sample shows 180,000 or so clones, roughly 76% of them seen only once. The TCR comes from a woman aged 45-60 years with active or convalescent COVID-19. The chain uses TRBV4-3 and TRBJ2-7, with D perhaps TRBD2 (5 bases). Specimen: peripheral blood. The CDR3 DNA reads TGCGCCAGCAGCCAAGATCGGGGAGAGCCGAGGCAGTACTTC. This sequence encodes CASSQDRGEPRQYF.